The present TCR beta chain was sequenced within a study of shared clonotypes between healthy human individuals. On this clone itself: Its cognate antigen is unknown.

CD45RO-negative, CCR7-selected cells formed the naive CD8 fraction, which excluded terminally differentiated effector memory CD45RA+ cells. This CDR3 is built from 16 residues. Germline assignment: CDR1 MNHEY and CDR2 SMNVEV (reference sequence). The ends were cut back, 6 bases at V and 5 bases at J, with 23 bases in the middle. The genomic DNA of each subset was split evenly across several immunoSEQ plates. In replicate PCRs of sorted subsets, around 0.2 ug DNA, approximately 30,000 T cell genomes, was used. Clones were read by immunoSEQ multiplex PCR, and TCRdb kept only the in-frame ones, dropping some. Of hundreds of thousands of clones listed, 92% are singletons. General study points: Clonotypes which were not shared had lower generation probabilities than clonotypes that all four donors shared.

This receptor was obtained from a man aged 30 to 45 in good health. The sequencing input was naive CD8+ T cells sorted from blood. This chain joins TRBV27 and TRBJ2-7; D possibly matches TRBD1 or TRBD2 (9 bases each). CDR3 amino acids: CASSTAGGQGVHEQYF. The DNA for the CDR3 is TGTGCCAGCAGCACAGCGGGGGGACAGGGTGTACACGAGCAGTACTTC.